The 28 T cell receptor beta chains reported below all come from one sample, sequenced in a study of T cell responses to AZD1222 COVID-19 vaccine. Method: immunoSEQ multiplex PCR; TCRdb's copy keeps in-frame clones and lacks some. In the table there are some 180,000 clones, roughly 93% of which are singletons. The sequencing used peripheral blood, collected 28 days after the second dose of the MenACWY control vaccine. Receptor source: an adult who received the MenACWY meningococcal vaccine as a control.

The chain carries TRBV11-2 and TRBJ1-1; D is unclear. CDR3 size: 14 residues. V was shortened by 1 base and J by 8 bases, with 14 bases between the two germline ends. Per the germline V gene, CDR1 is SGHAT and CDR2 is FQNNGV. The CDR3: CASSLVLVGKEAFF. The CDR3 DNA sequence: TGTGCCAGCAGCTTAGTGCTGGTTGGGAAGGAAGCTTTCTTT.

To note about this clone: One junction end does not reproduce the germline sequence, and a read error may be involved. J is TRBJ2-5 and V is TRBV7-7, with 10 positions matching TRBD2. The CDR3 sequence is 18 residues long. In germline, CDR1 is SSHAT, CDR2 FNYEAQ (reference sequence). This CDR3 is CASSLGASGGSYGETQYF. CDR3 DNA: TGTGCTAGCAGCTTAGGGGCTAGCGGGGGCAGCTATGGAGAGACCCAGTACTTC.

The CDR3 loop is CASSSRAGLNQPQHF. CDR3 bases: TGTGCCAGCAGTTCCCGGGCAGGTCTCAATCAGCCCCAGCATTTT. The chain employs TRBV6-5 and TRBJ1-5; no reliable D call. Germline V gene sequence: CDR1 MNHEY, CDR2 SVGAGI. This CDR3 has 15 residues. Trimming shortened V by 4 bases and J by 3 bases, and 13 bases separated the two germline ends.

The chain links TRBV2 to TRBJ1-5, with 9 bases fitting TRBD1. Losses at the gene ends were 6 bases for V and 3 bases for J; bases not matched to a gene: 3. Germline V gives CDR1 SNHLY, CDR2 FYNNEI. This CDR3 region has 14 residues. The CDR3 sequence is CASRGTGNNQPQHF. The CDR3 DNA is TGTGCCAGCAGGGGGACAGGGAACAATCAGCCCCAGCATTTT.

The count of this clone is one. This chain links TRBV18 with TRBJ1-6; TRBD1 matches 8 bases. Germline CDR1 reads KGHSH; CDR2 reads LQKENI. V gave up 5 bases and J gave up 2 bases; unmatched junction bases: 5. The CDR3 has 16 amino acids. In DNA, the CDR3 is TGTGCCAGCTCATCAGGACAGGGCGCCTATAATTCACCCCTCCACTTT. Protein product: CASSSGQGAYNSPLHF.

The chain joins TRBV30 to TRBJ1-6; D perhaps matches TRBD1 (5 bases). The CDR3 spans 13 residues. With 4 bases removed from V and 9 bases from J, the gap between germline ends came to 13 bases. Germline CDR1 reads GTSNPN; CDR2 reads SVGIG (reference sequence). As DNA, the CDR3 is TGTGCCTGGAACCGGGGCACGGGTTCACCCCTCCACTTT. Encoded protein: CAWNRGTGSPLHF.

V gene TRBV19 combines with J gene TRBJ1-1; TRBD1 matches at 7 bases. The CDR3 spans 16 residues. Per germline, CDR1 LNHDA and CDR2 SQIVND (reference sequence). The V gene end was trimmed by 8 bases and the J gene end by 4 bases; junction bases not matched to a gene: 16. The DNA for the CDR3 is TGTGCCAGTTCCTCAACCAGGGCAAGGGGGCTCACTGAAGCTTTCTTT. Protein: CASSSTRARGLTEAFF.

Concerning this clone itself: An end of the junction does not agree with germline; a read error may underlie this. V is TRBV2 and J is TRBJ1-1; D remains ambiguous. Germline assignment: CDR1 SNHLY and CDR2 FYNNEI. CDR3 length equals 13 residues. This CDR3 is CASKISPNTETFF. The DNA of the CDR3 is TGTGCCAGCAAAATATCCCCGAACACTGAAACTTTCTTT.

The rearrangement joins TRBV19 to TRBJ1-1; D remains ambiguous. Germline CDR1 and CDR2: LNHDA and SQIVND (reference sequence). The CDR3 is 12 residues long. The V end lost 8 bases, the J end lost 2 bases, and 9 bases lay between the germline ends. The CDR3 coding sequence is TGTGCCAGTTCCGTCGCAAACACTGAAGCTTTCTTT. It yields the protein CASSVANTEAFF.

Points on this clone: The same CDR3 can be traced to other DNA sequences in this sample. In DNA, the CDR3 is TGTGCCAGTAGCAGAACAGGGGGCCAGCCCCAGCATTTT. Its protein product is CASSRTGGQPQHF. The rearrangement uses TRBV19 and TRBJ1-5, with 9 positions matching TRBD1. J lost 7 bases, V lost 6 bases, and 4 bases had no gene match. Germline values: CDR1 LNHDA, CDR2 SQIVND (reference sequence). The CDR3 spans 13 residues.

This chain joins TRBV10-3 and TRBJ2-5; TRBD2 aligns across 8 bases. V trimming: 10 bases; J trimming: 2 bases; junction bases outside the gene matches: 3. Germline V CDR1 and CDR2: ENHRY, SYGVKD. This CDR3 is built from 12 residues. CDR3 residues: CATGGGQETQYF. Written as DNA, the CDR3 is TGTGCCACCGGGGGGGGACAAGAGACCCAGTACTTC.

J is TRBJ1-2 and V is TRBV3-1 (or the pseudogene TRBV3-2); D perhaps matches TRBD1 (5 bases). V was cut by 4 bases and J by 5 bases, with 17 bases left in between. This CDR3 has 15 residues. Germline CDR1 LGHDT, CDR2 YNNKEL (reference sequence). The CDR3 reads CASSPSWQGLYGYTF. The CDR3 nucleotides are TGTGCCAGCAGCCCCTCATGGCAGGGCCTTTATGGCTACACCTTC.

The chain employs TRBV5-1 and TRBJ2-7, with 9 bases lining up with TRBD1. V gave up 5 bases and J gave up 5 bases; unmatched junction bases: 5. Germline-derived CDR1 and CDR2 are SGHRS and YFSETQ. The CDR3 is 13 residues long. The CDR3 loop is CASSWGQGHEQYF. CDR3 nucleotides: TGCGCCAGCAGTTGGGGACAGGGACACGAGCAGTACTTC.

The gene calls are TRBV10-3 and TRBJ1-2; D is ambiguous. The V end lost 3 bases, the J end lost 0 bases, and 8 bases lay between the germline ends. Germline-derived CDR1 and CDR2 are ENHRY and SYGVKD. CDR3 length: 14 residues. In nucleotides, the CDR3 is TGTGCCATCAGTGAAGCCAGCTCTAACTATGGCTACACCTTC. Amino acids: CAISEASSNYGYTF.

This clone was observed once. The chain recombines TRBV6-5 with TRBJ2-1, with a weak D call TRBD1 (5 bases). Germline V gene data show CDR1 as MNHEY and CDR2 as SVGAGI. The length of the CDR3 is 15 residues. V was pared by 6 bases and J by 5 bases, with 17 bases between. CDR3 region: CASRRFQTGNNEQFF. CDR3 nucleotide sequence: TGTGCCAGCAGGCGCTTCCAAACAGGTAACAATGAGCAGTTCTTC.

This clone was observed a few times. The rearrangement uses TRBV7-8 and TRBJ1-3; D unresolved. The CDR3 consists of 15 residues. Germline CDR1 reads SGHVS; CDR2 reads FQNEAQ. V lost 1 base and J 1 base, leaving 8 bases between the germline ends. The CDR3 DNA follows: TGTGCCAGCAGCTTAGGTCGGCATTCTGGAAACACCATATATTTT. Its translation is CASSLGRHSGNTIYF.

On this clone: This sample includes further DNA sequences coding for the same CDR3. The rearrangement links TRBV12-3 or TRBV12-4 to TRBJ1-2; D is ambiguous. The CDR3 contains 13 residues. V was pared by 3 bases and J by 1 base, with 6 bases between. DNA of the CDR3: TGTGCCAGCAGTTTGAACAGTAACTATGGCTACACCTTC. It yields the protein CASSLNSNYGYTF.

The sample holds a few counts of this clone. The V and J genes are TRBV6-5 and TRBJ1-5; possibly TRBD1 for D (6 bases). V shed 6 bases and J shed 4 bases, with 10 bases lying between them. Per the germline V gene, CDR1 is MNHEY and CDR2 is SVGAGI. This CDR3 region has 13 residues. CDR3 residues: CASSGQQNQPQHF. CDR3 sequence (DNA): TGTGCCAGCAGCGGACAGCAAAATCAGCCCCAGCATTTT.

The chain employs TRBV10-3 and TRBJ2-5; D may be TRBD1 or TRBD2 (6 bases each). This CDR3 is 14 amino acids long. Germline V gives CDR1 ENHRY, CDR2 SYGVKD. V was trimmed by 8 bases and J by 2 bases, leaving 15 bases between them. The CDR3 sequence is CAIGKGGLQETQYF. In DNA, the CDR3 is TGTGCCATCGGGAAAGGGGGACTTCAAGAGACCCAGTACTTC.

The genes are TRBV30 and TRBJ2-5; D is perhaps TRBD2 (7 bases). This CDR3 contains 15 residues. Germline values: CDR1 GTSNPN, CDR2 SVGIG (reference sequence). Trimming removed 1 base at V and 5 bases at J, with 17 bases between. CDR3 sequence reads: CAWSDLGGPEETQYF. The CDR3 DNA sequence: TGTGCCTGGAGTGATCTGGGGGGGCCGGAGGAGACCCAGTACTTC.

The chain carries TRBV12-3 or TRBV12-4 and TRBJ1-1; TRBD1 aligns across 9 bases. Unmatched junction bases numbered 3, after V lost 6 bases and J lost 10 bases. The CDR3 is 11 amino acids. The CDR3 spells CASRNRGRAFF. The CDR3 DNA reads as TGTGCCAGCAGGAACAGGGGGCGAGCTTTCTTT.

This chain links TRBV6-5 with TRBJ2-2, with 7 bases aligning to TRBD1. V shed 8 bases, J shed 3 bases, and the junction held 6 bases outside the gene matches. Germline V CDR1 and CDR2: MNHEY, SVGAGI. The CDR3 totals 14 residues. The CDR3 coding sequence is TGTGCCAGCGGAATTACAGGGGACACCGGGGAGCTGTTTTTT. Amino acid sequence: CASGITGDTGELFF.

V usage is TRBV29-1 and J usage is TRBJ1-4; D call uncertain. The V end was cut by 8 bases, the J end by 4 bases, with 14 bases between. The CDR3 contains 13 residues. Per germline, CDR1 SQVTM and CDR2 ANQGSEA. CDR3 nucleotides: TGCAGCACCGGGAGGGCAGATAATGAAAAACTGTTTTTT. Translation: CSTGRADNEKLFF.

This chain links TRBV10-2 with TRBJ2-7; maybe TRBD1 (5 bases). The V and J ends lost 6 bases and 6 bases respectively, with 27 bases between them. CDR1 is WSHSY and CDR2 is SAAADI in the germline V gene. CDR3 length: 17 residues. For the CDR3, the DNA is TGCGCCAGCAGGTCAGTGGGGCGGATGGACGGCTACGTCGAGCAGTACTTC. Encoded protein: CASRSVGRMDGYVEQYF.

The rearrangement uses TRBV30 and TRBJ2-1, with D perhaps TRBD2 (6 bases). V lost 1 base and J lost 4, with 14 bases in between. Germline V gene data show CDR1 as GTSNPN and CDR2 as SVGIG (reference sequence). The CDR3 spans 15 residues. The CDR3 reads CAWSGTNPLYNEQFF. The CDR3 DNA reads TGTGCCTGGAGTGGGACTAACCCCCTATACAATGAGCAGTTCTTC.

V and J are TRBV18 and TRBJ2-1, with 16 bases fitting TRBD2. The germline gives CDR1 KGHSH, CDR2 LQKENI. V lost 0 bases and J lost 7; bases outside the gene matches: 0. This CDR3 is built from 16 residues. In DNA, the CDR3 is TGTGCCAGCTCACCACCGGGACTAGCGGGGGGGAATGAGCAGTTCTTC. This sequence encodes CASSPPGLAGGNEQFF.

This chain links TRBV12-3 or TRBV12-4 with TRBJ2-1, with D perhaps matching TRBD2 (5 bases). The CDR3 has 13 amino acids. With 3 bases removed from V and 8 bases from J, the gap between germline ends came to 11 bases. CDR3 coding DNA: TGTGCCAGCAGTTTCGCCGGACTGCATGAGCAGTTCTTC. As protein: CASSFAGLHEQFF.

The chain couples TRBV9 to TRBJ2-3; D uncertain. V was cut by 4 bases and J by 6 bases, with 9 bases left in between. The CDR3 totals 12 residues. Looked up from germline, CDR1 is SGDLS and CDR2 is YYNGEE. Here the CDR3 DNA reads TGTGCCAGCAGCCTCGGCGTGGATACGCAGTATTTT. It codes for CASSLGVDTQYF.